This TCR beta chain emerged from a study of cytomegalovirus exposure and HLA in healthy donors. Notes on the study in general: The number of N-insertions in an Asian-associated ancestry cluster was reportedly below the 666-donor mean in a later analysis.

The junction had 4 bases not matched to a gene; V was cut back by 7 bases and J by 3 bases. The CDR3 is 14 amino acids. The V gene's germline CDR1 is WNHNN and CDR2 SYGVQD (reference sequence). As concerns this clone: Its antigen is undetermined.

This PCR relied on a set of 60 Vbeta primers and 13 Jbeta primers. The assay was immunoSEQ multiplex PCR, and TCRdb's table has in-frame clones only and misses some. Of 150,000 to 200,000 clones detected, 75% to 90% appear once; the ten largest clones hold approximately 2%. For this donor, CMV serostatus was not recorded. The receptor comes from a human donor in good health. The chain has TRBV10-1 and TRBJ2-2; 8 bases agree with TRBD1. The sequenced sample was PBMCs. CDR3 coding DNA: TGCGCCAGCATGGACAGGGACTACACCGGGGAGCTGTTTTTT. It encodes CASMDRDYTGELFF.